This record concerns one T cell receptor beta chain sequence. Cohorts were assigned according to the clinical history that participants reported. Exposed volunteers were people who met a COVID-19 case within 2 weeks before study entry. Authors' processing steps: Nucleated cell number was recorded as an estimate derived from reference gene primer amplification. The method was immunoSEQ multiplex PCR; TCRdb's version includes in-frame clones alone and lacks a portion of them. That table supplies the V and J calls and clone size; D and trimming were determined from the DNA. This repertoire shows approximately 300,000 clones, roughly 90% found once; its top ten account for 3.9%. This entry comes from a study of blood T cell repertoires in COVID-19. Study-wide context: Both acute and convalescent COVID-19 samples were obtained from the United States, Italy and Spain.

This CDR3 spans 13 amino acids. V lost 6 bases and J lost 8, with 13 bases in between. The germline V gene encodes CDR1 SGHVS and CDR2 FNYEAQ. The clonotype comes from a woman aged 25-40 years who had been exposed to COVID-19. The V gene is TRBV7-6, the J gene TRBJ2-2, with D unresolved. Sequenced input: PBMCs or T cells enriched from blood (not recorded which). CDR3 amino acids: CASRRIVEGELFF. DNA of the CDR3: TGTGCCAGCAGGAGGATTGTCGAGGGGGAGCTGTTTTTT.